This is a list of T cell receptor beta chains from one sample in a study of a mutant IDH1 vaccine in newly diagnosed glioma. Sequencing was performed with immunoSEQ multiplex PCR; in TCRdb, only in-frame clones are kept and a portion is missing. This table has about 24,000 clones, roughly 82% appearing once. Which antigens these TCRs recognize remains unknown. The sequencing here drew on PBMCs, taken from a glioma patient whose treatment included an IDH1 peptide vaccine. The source is a man aged 40-49 years with glioma. Some clones in this sample may be carry-over from other donors' samples. Each CDR3 is given with its conserved first and last residue. The order of the fields is V gene, D gene, J gene, CDR3 length, CDR3 protein. A D gene is named only where the DNA matches it firmly.

V gene: TRBV2; D gene: -; J gene: TRBJ1-5; CDR3 length: 19; CDR3 protein: CASSVDSRGGEYSNQPQHF
V gene: TRBV6-5; D gene: -; J gene: TRBJ1-2; CDR3 length: 13; CDR3 protein: CASTPTGAYGYTF
V gene: TRBV7-9; D gene: -; J gene: TRBJ2-5; CDR3 length: 15; CDR3 protein: CASSFNVIPIGTQYF
V gene: TRBV5-1; D gene: -; J gene: TRBJ2-3; CDR3 length: 15; CDR3 protein: CASSLLGGSTDTQYF
V gene: TRBV10-1; D gene: -; J gene: TRBJ2-5; CDR3 length: 13; CDR3 protein: CASSVHSQETQYF
V gene: TRBV7-3; D gene: TRBD1; J gene: TRBJ1-1; CDR3 length: 15; CDR3 protein: CASSEQGSPNTEAFF
V gene: TRBV5-1; D gene: -; J gene: TRBJ1-4; CDR3 length: 12; CDR3 protein: CASSTDNEKLFF
V gene: TRBV6-1; D gene: -; J gene: TRBJ1-1; CDR3 length: 14; CDR3 protein: CASSDGVRGTEAFF
V gene: TRBV5-5; D gene: -; J gene: TRBJ1-5; CDR3 length: 14; CDR3 protein: CASSSRPLDQPQHF
V gene: TRBV9; D gene: TRBD1; J gene: TRBJ2-1; CDR3 length: 15; CDR3 protein: CASSAGDSPRLEQFF
V gene: TRBV5-4; D gene: TRBD1; J gene: TRBJ2-7; CDR3 length: 13; CDR3 protein: CASSEDRADEQYF
V gene: TRBV5-1; D gene: -; J gene: TRBJ2-7; CDR3 length: 13; CDR3 protein: CASSLGLEGEQYF
V gene: TRBV5-4; D gene: TRBD1; J gene: TRBJ1-3; CDR3 length: 17; CDR3 protein: CASSPGTGGASGNTIYF
V gene: TRBV19; D gene: -; J gene: TRBJ2-7; CDR3 length: 18; CDR3 protein: CASSMSLREPQGIGEQYF
V gene: TRBV29-1; D gene: -; J gene: TRBJ2-3; CDR3 length: 12; CDR3 protein: CSVGDRTDTQYF
V gene: TRBV5-1; D gene: TRBD2; J gene: TRBJ2-1; CDR3 length: 15; CDR3 protein: CASSADRGVFDEQFF
V gene: TRBV2; D gene: TRBD1; J gene: TRBJ2-7; CDR3 length: 15; CDR3 protein: CASSRGQGGGYEQYF
V gene: TRBV30; D gene: -; J gene: TRBJ1-2; CDR3 length: 15; CDR3 protein: CAWRTETASNYGYTF
V gene: TRBV12-5; D gene: -; J gene: TRBJ2-5; CDR3 length: 15; CDR3 protein: CASGAGQGTQETQYF
V gene: TRBV6-1; D gene: -; J gene: TRBJ1-2; CDR3 length: 14; CDR3 protein: CASISSPRGYGYTF